This T cell receptor beta chain is drawn from a study of identical twins. Healthy Caucasians, and only they, were the donors. The authors used template switching to add a universal primer site and gave cDNA unique molecular identifiers. Using its own MiXCR run on the 5' RACE reads, TCRdb lists one record per CDR3 protein. There are 500,000 to 700,000 distinct CDR3 sequences in the sample; 7.1% occur only once, and 1.6% lies in the top ten. The CDR3 loop spans 15 amino acids. CDR1 LGHDT and CDR2 YNNKEL come from the germline V gene (reference sequence). V shed 1 base and J 4 bases; nucleotides not matched to a gene: 5. Concerning this clonotype: Its target is unknown.

Study results and caveats: Findings came from cross-sectional statistics, without long-term follow-up of donors.

These data were also filed under a second study, of yellow fever vaccine responses in identical twins. From that paper: Reported findings indicate that twins' vaccine T cell responses seemed partially convergent, partially personalized.

The sequence derives from a woman under 30 in good health. The chain combines TRBV3-1 with TRBJ2-3, with 7 bases that match TRBD1. Specimen: PBMCs. The DNA for the CDR3 is TGTGCCAGCAGCCAAGGTGGACAGGTTTCAGATACGCAGTATTTT. It translates to CASSQGGQVSDTQYF.